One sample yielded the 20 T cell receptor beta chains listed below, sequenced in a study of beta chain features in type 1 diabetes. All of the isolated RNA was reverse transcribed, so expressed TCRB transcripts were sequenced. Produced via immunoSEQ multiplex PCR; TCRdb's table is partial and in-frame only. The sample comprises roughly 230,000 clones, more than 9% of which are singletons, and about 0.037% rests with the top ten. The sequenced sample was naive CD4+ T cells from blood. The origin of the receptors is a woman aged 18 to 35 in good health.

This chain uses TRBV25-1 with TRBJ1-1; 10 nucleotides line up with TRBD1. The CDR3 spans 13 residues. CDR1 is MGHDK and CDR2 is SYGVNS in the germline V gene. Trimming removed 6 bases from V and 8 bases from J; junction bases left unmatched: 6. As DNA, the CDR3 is TGTGCCAGCAGGGAGACAGGGGGCGGGGAAGCTTTCTTT. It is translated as CASRETGGGEAFF.

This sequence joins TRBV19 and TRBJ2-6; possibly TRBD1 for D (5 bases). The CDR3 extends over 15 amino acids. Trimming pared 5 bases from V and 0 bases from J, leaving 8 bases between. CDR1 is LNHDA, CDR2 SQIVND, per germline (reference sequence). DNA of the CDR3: TGTGCCAGTAGTGTCAGGGCCTCTGGGGCCAACGTCCTGACTTTC. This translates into CASSVRASGANVLTF.

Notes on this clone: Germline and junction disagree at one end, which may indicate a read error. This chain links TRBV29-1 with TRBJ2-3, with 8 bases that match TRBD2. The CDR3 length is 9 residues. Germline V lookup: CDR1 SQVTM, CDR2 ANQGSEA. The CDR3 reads CSGEPGGDF. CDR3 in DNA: TGCAGCGGAGAGCCGGGGGGGGACTTT.

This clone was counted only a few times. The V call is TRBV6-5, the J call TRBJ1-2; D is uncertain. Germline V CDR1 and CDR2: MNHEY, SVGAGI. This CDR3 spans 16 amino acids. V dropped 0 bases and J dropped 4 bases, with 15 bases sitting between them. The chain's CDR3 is CASSYSNRDAFYGYTF. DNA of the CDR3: TGTGCCAGCAGTTACTCGAACCGGGATGCCTTCTATGGCTACACCTTC.

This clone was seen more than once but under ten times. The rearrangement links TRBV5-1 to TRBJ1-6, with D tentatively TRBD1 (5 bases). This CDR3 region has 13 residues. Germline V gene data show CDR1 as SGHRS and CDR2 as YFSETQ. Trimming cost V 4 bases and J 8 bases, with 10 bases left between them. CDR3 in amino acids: CASSPEGHSPLHF. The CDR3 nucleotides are TGCGCCAGCAGCCCGGAGGGGCATTCACCCCTCCACTTT.

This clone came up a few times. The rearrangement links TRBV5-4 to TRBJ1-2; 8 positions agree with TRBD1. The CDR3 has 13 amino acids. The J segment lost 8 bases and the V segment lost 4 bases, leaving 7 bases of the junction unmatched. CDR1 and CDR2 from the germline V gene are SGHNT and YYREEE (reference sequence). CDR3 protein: CASSATGGQGYTF. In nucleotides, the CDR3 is TGTGCCAGCAGCGCCACAGGGGGACAAGGCTACACCTTC.

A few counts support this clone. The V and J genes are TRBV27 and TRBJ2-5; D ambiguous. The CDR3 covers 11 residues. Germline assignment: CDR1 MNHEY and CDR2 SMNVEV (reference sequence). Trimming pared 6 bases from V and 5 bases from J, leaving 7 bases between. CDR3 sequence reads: CASRTRETQYF. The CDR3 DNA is TGTGCCAGCAGGACGAGGGAGACCCAGTACTTC.

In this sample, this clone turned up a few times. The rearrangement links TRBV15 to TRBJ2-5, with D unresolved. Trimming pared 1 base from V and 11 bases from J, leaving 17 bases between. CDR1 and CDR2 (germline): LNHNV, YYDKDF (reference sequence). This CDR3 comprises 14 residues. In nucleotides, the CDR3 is TGTGCCACCAGCAGAGCCCTGACTGCCCCGGAGCAGTACTTC. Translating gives CATSRALTAPEQYF.

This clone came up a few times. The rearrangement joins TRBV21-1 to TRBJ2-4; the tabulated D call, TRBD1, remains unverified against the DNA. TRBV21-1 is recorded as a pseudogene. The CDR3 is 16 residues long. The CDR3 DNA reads TGTGCCAGCAGCAAAGCTTTGGACAGGACGCGGTGCATTCAGTACTTC. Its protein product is CASSKALDRTRCIQYF.

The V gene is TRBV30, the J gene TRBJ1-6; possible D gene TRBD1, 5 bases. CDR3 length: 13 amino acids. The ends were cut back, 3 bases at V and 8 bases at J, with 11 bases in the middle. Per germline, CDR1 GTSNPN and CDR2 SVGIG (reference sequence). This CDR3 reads CAWRDGTYSPLHF. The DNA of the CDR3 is TGTGCCTGGAGGGACGGGACTTATTCACCCCTCCACTTT.

CDR3 loop: CASSERRQITDTQYF. The CDR3 DNA follows: TGTGCCAGCAGTGAACGACGACAAATCACAGATACGCAGTATTTT. The rearrangement uses TRBV6-1 and TRBJ2-3, with D hard to call. V lost 2 bases, J lost 2 bases, and 11 bases lay in between. The CDR3 consists of 15 residues. Germline V CDR1 and CDR2: MNHNS, SASEGT.

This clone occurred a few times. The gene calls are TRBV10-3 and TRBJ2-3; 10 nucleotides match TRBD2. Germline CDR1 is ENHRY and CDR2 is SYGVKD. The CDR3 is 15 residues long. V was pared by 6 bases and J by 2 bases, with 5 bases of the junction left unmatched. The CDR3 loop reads CAIRAGGNPTDTQYF. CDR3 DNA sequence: TGTGCCATCAGAGCGGGGGGGAATCCCACAGATACGCAGTATTTT.

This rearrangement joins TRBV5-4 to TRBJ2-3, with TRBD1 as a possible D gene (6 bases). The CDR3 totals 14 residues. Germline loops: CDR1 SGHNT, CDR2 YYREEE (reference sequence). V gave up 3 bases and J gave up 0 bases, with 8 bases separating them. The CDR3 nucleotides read TGTGCCAGCAGCTGGGACAAGAGCACAGATACGCAGTATTTT. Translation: CASSWDKSTDTQYF.

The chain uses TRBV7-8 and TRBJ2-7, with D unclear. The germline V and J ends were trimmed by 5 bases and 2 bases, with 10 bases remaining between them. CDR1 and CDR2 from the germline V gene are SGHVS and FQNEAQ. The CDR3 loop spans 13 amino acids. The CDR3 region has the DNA TGTGCCAGCAGCCTACCTGTAACCTACGAGCAGTACTTC. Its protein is CASSLPVTYEQYF.

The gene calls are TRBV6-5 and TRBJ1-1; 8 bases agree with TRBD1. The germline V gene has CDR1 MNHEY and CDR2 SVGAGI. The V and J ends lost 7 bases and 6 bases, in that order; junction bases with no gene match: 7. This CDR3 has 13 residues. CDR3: CASKRTGGAEAFF. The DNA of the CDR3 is TGTGCCAGCAAGAGAACAGGGGGGGCTGAAGCTTTCTTT.

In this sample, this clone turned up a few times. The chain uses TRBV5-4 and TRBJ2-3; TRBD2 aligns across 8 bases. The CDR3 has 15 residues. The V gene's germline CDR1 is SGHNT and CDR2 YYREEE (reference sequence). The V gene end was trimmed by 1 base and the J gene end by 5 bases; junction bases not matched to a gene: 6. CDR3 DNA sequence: TGTGCCAGCAGCTTGAAGATAGCGGGAAAAGATACGCAGTATTTT. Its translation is CASSLKIAGKDTQYF.

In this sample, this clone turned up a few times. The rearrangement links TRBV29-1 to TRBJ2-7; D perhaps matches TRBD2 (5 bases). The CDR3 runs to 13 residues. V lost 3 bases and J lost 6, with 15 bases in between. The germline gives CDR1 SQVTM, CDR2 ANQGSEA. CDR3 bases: TGCAGCGTTGACGAGGGAATCGGTACCGAGCAGTACTTC. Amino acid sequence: CSVDEGIGTEQYF.

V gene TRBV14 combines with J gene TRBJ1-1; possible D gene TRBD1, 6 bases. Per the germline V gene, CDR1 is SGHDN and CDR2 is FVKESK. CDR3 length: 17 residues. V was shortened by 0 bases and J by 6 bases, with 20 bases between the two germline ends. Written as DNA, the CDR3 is TGTGCCAGCAGCCAAGACGTCAGGGTGGGGGGGGCTGCTGAAGCTTTCTTT. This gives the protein CASSQDVRVGGAAEAFF.

The CDR3 here is CASSQEGQKYGYTF. The CDR3 region has the DNA TGCGCCAGCAGCCAGGAAGGACAGAAGTATGGCTACACCTTC. The chain combines TRBV4-1 with TRBJ1-2; D possibly corresponds to TRBD1 (6 bases). Trimming stripped 3 bases from V and 5 bases from J, with 13 bases between. The CDR3 extends over 14 amino acids. CDR1 MGHRA and CDR2 YSYEKL come from the germline V gene.

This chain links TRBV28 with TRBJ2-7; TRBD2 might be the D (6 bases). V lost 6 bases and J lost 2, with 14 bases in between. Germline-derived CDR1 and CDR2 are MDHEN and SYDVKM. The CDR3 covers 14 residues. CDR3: CASSDPGLPYEQYF. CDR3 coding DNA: TGTGCCAGCAGCGACCCGGGACTCCCCTACGAGCAGTACTTC.